This T cell receptor (beta chain) was recovered during a study of OX40 agonist ivuxolimab in advanced cancers. The table came from immunoSEQ multiplex PCR; TCRdb's copy has only in-frame clones and leaves some out. This sample carries some 80,000 clones, roughly 88% of them seen once, and the ten largest clones take 6.5% to 7.5%. The germline CDR1 and CDR2 sequences are GTSNPN and SVGIG (reference sequence). Between the trimmed V and J ends, which lost 4 bases and 3 bases, there was a span of 7 bases. The CDR3 contains 11 residues. A few counts support this clone. The sequencing used CD4+ or CD8+ T cells sorted from blood, collected in a trial of the OX40 agonist ivuxolimab. The genes are TRBV30 and TRBJ2-7; D ambiguous. The clonotype originates from an adult with an advanced solid tumor such as melanoma, head and neck, liver or kidney cancer. The CDR3 bases are TGTGCCTGGACAAACAACTACGAGCAGTACTTC. Amino acid sequence: CAWTNNYEQYF.